These 12 T cell receptor beta chains originate from one sample sequenced in a study of human T cells and chemical hapten exposure. A single record per CDR3 protein comes from TCRdb applying MiXCR to the RACE reads. The repertoire holds roughly 380,000 distinct CDR3 sequences, with approximately 5% as singletons. Stated time point: patch test 1, 2 weeks after DPC sensitization. Noted treatment: therapeutic diphenylcyclopropenone sensitization with weekly scalp DPC. The source was whole blood, collected in connection with sensitization to the hapten diphenylcyclopropenone (DPC). The origin of the receptors is a woman aged 45-59 years with alopecia areata. Some clones in this sample may be carry-over from other donors' samples.

This clonotype has ten or more counts. The chain combines TRBV28 with TRBJ2-7, with 8 nucleotides matching TRBD1. After removal of 2 bases from V and 7 bases from J, the junction contained 7 bases not matched to a gene. CDR3 length: 14 residues. Germline V gene lookup returns CDR1 MDHEN and CDR2 SYDVKM. The CDR3 loop reads CASSLQQGVGEQYF. The CDR3, as DNA: TGTGCCAGCAGTTTACAACAGGGGGTAGGTGAGCAGTACTTC. Full variable domain (remainder filled in from reference TRBV28 and TRBJ2-7): DVKVTQSSRYLVKRTGEKVFLECVQDMDHENMFWYRQDPGLGLRLIYFSYDVKMKEKGDIPEGYSVSREKKERFSLILESASTNQTSMYLCASSLQQGVGEQYFGPGTRLTVT.

This clonotype was detected ten times or more. V is TRBV6-1 and J is TRBJ2-7, with D perhaps TRBD1 or TRBD2 (6 bases each). V lost 5 bases, J lost 5 bases, and 16 bases lay in between. The CDR3 loop spans 14 amino acids. Germline CDR1 and CDR2: MNHNS and SASEGT. In nucleotides, the CDR3 is TGTGCCAGCAGTACTAGACACGGGGGCGACGAGCAGTACTTC. Encoded protein: CASSTRHGGDEQYF.

This clonotype was counted many times. The chain recombines TRBV10-3 with TRBJ1-5; a weak D match, TRBD1 (6 bases). CDR1 and CDR2 from the germline V gene are ENHRY and SYGVKD. V shed 3 bases and J shed 2 bases, with 17 bases lying between them. This CDR3 has 17 residues. In nucleotides, the CDR3 is TGTGCCATCAGTGATCTTCAGGGGAGTGAGGGCAATCAGCCCCAGCATTTT. It encodes CAISDLQGSEGNQPQHF.

The table lists this clonotype with many counts. This sequence joins TRBV30 and TRBJ2-1; 7 nucleotides align to TRBD1. J lost 5 bases, V lost 3 bases, and 10 bases had no gene match. The V gene's germline CDR1 is GTSNPN and CDR2 SVGIG (reference sequence). The CDR3 has 15 residues. The DNA for the CDR3 is TGTGCCTGGAGGAGAGACAGGGAATATCACAATGAGCAGTTCTTC. Translating it yields CAWRRDREYHNEQFF. The whole variable domain, filled in from reference TRBV30 and TRBJ2-1, reads SQTIHQWPATLVQPVGSPLSLECTVEGTSNPNLYWYRQAAGRGLQLLFYSVGIGQISSEVPQNLSASRPQDRQFILSSKKLLLSDSGFYLCAWRRDREYHNEQFFGPGTRLTVL.

This clonotype was counted many times. This chain connects TRBV11-2 to TRBJ2-7; tentatively, D is TRBD2 (7 bases). The V gene's germline CDR1 is SGHAT and CDR2 FQNNGV. Between the trimmed V and J ends, which lost 3 bases and 4 bases, there was a span of 13 bases. CDR3 length: 14 residues. CDR3 coding DNA: TGTGCCAGCAGCTTCGTGGGGGGGCCTTACGAGCAGTACTTC. It specifies CASSFVGGPYEQYF.

The J gene is TRBJ1-5, the V gene TRBV18; D not certain. The CDR3 has 12 amino acids. Trimming removed 0 bases from V and 5 bases from J, with 2 bases in between. Looked up from germline, CDR1 is KGHSH and CDR2 is LQKENI. This CDR3 is CASSPPDQPQHF. CDR3 nucleotide sequence: TGTGCCAGCTCACCACCTGATCAGCCCCAGCATTTT.

This clonotype was counted a few times. The chain has TRBV9 and TRBJ2-7; the D gene is possibly TRBD2 (5 bases). V lost 0 bases and J lost 7, with 14 bases in between. Per the germline V gene, CDR1 is SGDLS and CDR2 is YYNGEE. This CDR3 has 14 amino acids. CDR3 sequence: CASSVDGIRGEQYF. In DNA, the CDR3 is TGTGCCAGCAGCGTAGATGGGATTCGAGGGGAGCAGTACTTC.

This clonotype was seen more than once but under ten times. The chain recombines TRBV27 with TRBJ1-2, with 10 bases fitting TRBD1. The CDR3 length is 16 residues. CDR1 MNHEY and CDR2 SMNVEV come from the germline V gene (reference sequence). J gave up 1 base and V 5 bases, and 7 bases lay outside the gene matches. The CDR3 is CASSLFGQGGNYGYTF. The CDR3 bases are TGTGCCAGCAGTCTTTTCGGACAGGGGGGTAACTATGGCTACACCTTC.

There are a few counts of this clonotype. V usage is TRBV6-2 or TRBV6-3 and J usage is TRBJ2-3; TRBD2 matches at 9 bases. Trimming cost V 10 bases and J 1 base; bases outside gene matches: 12. The CDR3 extends over 16 amino acids. Germline CDR1 and CDR2: MNHEY and SVGEGT. CDR3: CAISVAGGPGTDTQYF. CDR3 bases: TGTGCCATATCAGTGGCGGGGGGGCCTGGCACAGATACGCAGTATTTT.

This clonotype was recorded a few times. The rearrangement uses TRBV18 and TRBJ1-5; D possibly corresponds to TRBD1 (6 bases). The germline V gene has CDR1 KGHSH and CDR2 LQKENI. This CDR3 comprises 15 residues. V was cut by 2 bases and J by 4 bases, with 12 bases left in between. Here the CDR3 DNA reads TGTGCCAGCTCACCAGGGCCTACAGGGAATCAGCCCCAGCATTTT. Protein sequence: CASSPGPTGNQPQHF. The full variable domain, with the rest looked up from reference TRBV18 and TRBJ1-5, is NAGVMQNPRHLVRRRGQEARLRCSPMKGHSHVYWYRQLPEEGLKFMVYLQKENIIDESGMPKERFSAEFPKEGPSILRIQQVVRGDSAAYFCASSPGPTGNQPQHFGDGTRLSIL.

This clonotype occurred many times. The rearrangement uses TRBV2 and TRBJ1-3; no firm D call. V shed 3 bases and J shed 0 bases, with 6 bases lying between them. CDR3 size: 14 residues. Germline-derived CDR1 and CDR2 are SNHLY and FYNNEI. CDR3 sequence: CASSDAFSGNTIYF. CDR3 DNA sequence: TGTGCCAGCAGTGACGCGTTCTCTGGAAACACCATATATTTT.

This clonotype has more than one count but fewer than ten. The chain couples TRBV28 to TRBJ2-3; tentatively, D is TRBD2 (5 bases). The ends were cut back, 10 bases at V and 2 bases at J, with 22 bases in the middle. Germline lookup yields CDR1 MDHEN and CDR2 SYDVKM. The CDR3 consists of 16 residues. The CDR3 reads CATIDESGPPTDTQYF. The DNA of the CDR3 is TGTGCCACCATAGACGAAAGCGGACCCCCCACAGATACGCAGTATTTT.